This T cell receptor beta chain was identified in a study of T cell changes during pregnancy in multiple sclerosis. The CDR3 covers 15 residues. V trimming: 4 bases; J trimming: 5 bases; junction bases outside the gene matches: 8. CDR1 LGHNA and CDR2 YNFKEQ come from the germline V gene. This clone appeared once. The protocol was immunoSEQ multiplex PCR, while the TCRdb copy is restricted to in-frame clones and leaves out a portion. Of 50,000 or so clones listed, approximately 93% were seen once; the top ten hold around 0.31%. V is TRBV4-2 and J is TRBJ2-7, with 10 positions matching TRBD2. This clonotype was sampled from a female donor with multiple sclerosis, enrolled in a pregnancy study. The material was CD4+ T cells from peripheral blood mononuclear cells, obtained in the third trimester of pregnancy. The CDR3 DNA follows: TGTGCCAGCAGCCGGCCTCCGGGACTAGCGAACGAGCAGTACTTC. This codes for CASSRPPGLANEQYF.